The 4 T cell receptor beta chains presented below share a single source sample, sequenced in a study of cytomegalovirus exposure and HLA in healthy donors (dated by TCRdb to about 2017). Libraries were made using the immunoSEQ multiplex PCR assay. The multiplex PCR relied on a mix of 60 forward primers for TCR Vbeta segments and 13 reverse primers for TCR Jbeta segments. TCRdb limited this immuneACCESS table to in-frame rearrangements with V and J called. A share of clones is missing; checked studies link under half to unresolved V genes, and the rest is unexplained. Within this sample are some 180,000 clones, with 82% of them counted one time only. The ten top clones hold less than 2% of the sample. The specimen sequenced was PBMCs. These receptors all stem from a middle-aged man in good health and CMV-seronegative.

This chain uses TRBV9 with TRBJ2-1, with TRBD1 as a possible D gene (7 bases). CDR1 and CDR2 (germline): SGDLS, YYNGEE. This CDR3 region has 13 residues. Trimming took 8 bases from V and 5 from J, leaving 14 bases between them. This CDR3 reads CASGGTANNEQFF. The CDR3 DNA follows: TGTGCCAGTGGAGGGACAGCCAACAATGAGCAGTTCTTC.

V gene TRBV30 combines with J gene TRBJ1-5, with 7 bases fitting TRBD1. The germline V gene encodes CDR1 GTSNPN and CDR2 SVGIG (reference sequence). V was clipped by 5 bases and J by 4 bases; unmatched bases: 8. This CDR3 contains 14 residues. Here the CDR3 DNA reads TGTGCCTGGGGCAGGACAGGCAGGAATCAGCCCCAGCATTTT. Translating it yields CAWGRTGRNQPQHF.

The V gene is TRBV28, the J gene TRBJ2-7, with 8 nucleotides matching TRBD1. CDR1 is MDHEN and CDR2 is SYDVKM in the germline V gene. With 6 bases clipped from V and 4 bases from J, the junction kept 11 bases outside the gene matches. The CDR3 runs to 15 residues. This CDR3 is CASSSRTGLTYEQYF. The CDR3, as DNA: TGTGCCAGCAGCTCCCGGACAGGGTTAACTTACGAGCAGTACTTC.

This clone was picked up one time. This chain links TRBV4-2 with TRBJ2-3; 13 bases map to TRBD2. The germline V gene has CDR1 LGHNA and CDR2 YNFKEQ. The CDR3 is 17 residues long. The V and J ends lost 1 base and 8 bases, in that order; junction bases with no gene match: 9. The CDR3, as DNA: TGTGCCAGCAGCCAAGCCGGGACTAGCGGGATCGAAGGTACGCAGTATTTT. Protein sequence: CASSQAGTSGIEGTQYF.